A single sample is the source of the 22 T cell receptor beta chains below, sequenced in a study of CD8+CD57+ T cells in acquired aplastic anemia. Individuals selected for sequencing had exhibited CD8+CD57+ cell expansion on flow cytometry. The template used for profiling TCR beta VDJ and CDR3 was genomic DNA. Via MiXCR, TCRdb re-called the reads, giving one row per CDR3 protein. The data show about 190,000 distinct CDR3 sequences, around 45% seen once. The sequenced sample consisted of sorted CD4+, CD8+, or CD8+CD57+ T cells (not recorded which) from PBMCs. These receptor sequences come from a human donor with aplastic anemia.

The rearrangement uses TRBV20-1 and TRBJ1-2, with D uncertain. Germline CDR1 DFQATT, CDR2 SNEGSKA (reference sequence). The CDR3 is made up of 11 amino acids. The V end was cut by 1 base, the J end by 9 bases, with 9 bases between. CDR3 protein: CSARVGTSYTF. The CDR3, as DNA: TGCAGTGCTAGAGTCGGTACCAGCTACACCTTC.

This clonotype was detected a few times. A much larger clone lies a single base off, so this may be a read error. The rearrangement links TRBV9 to TRBJ2-2; 7 nucleotides align to TRBD2. From germline, CDR1 is SGDLS and CDR2 YYNGEE. The length of the CDR3 is 16 residues. The DNA of the CDR3 is TGTGTCAGCCACACATGGGCTAGCGGGAACACCGGGGAGCTGTTTTTT. This translates into CVSHTWASGNTGELFF.

This clonotype came up many times. The chain recombines TRBV11-2 with TRBJ2-3; 10 bases fit TRBD2. CDR3 length equals 17 residues. Germline values: CDR1 SGHAT, CDR2 FQNNGV. V lost 1 base and J lost 2; bases outside the gene matches: 6. As DNA, the CDR3 is TGTGCCAGCAGCTTAGTTCCTAGCGGGAGCTACACAGATACGCAGTATTTT. Translating gives CASSLVPSGSYTDTQYF.

The J gene is TRBJ2-1, the V gene TRBV30, with 8 bases identical to TRBD2. Trimming at V came to 1 base and at J to 4 bases, leaving 6 bases not matched to a gene. CDR1 and CDR2 (germline): GTSNPN, SVGIG (reference sequence). This CDR3 region has 15 residues. CDR3 coding DNA: TGTGCCTGGAGTGGGGGACTAGGCCCTTACAATGAGCAGTTCTTC. The encoded protein is CAWSGGLGPYNEQFF.

The chain joins TRBV19 to TRBJ1-1; 7 bases map to TRBD1. This CDR3 has 13 residues. Trimming took 11 bases from V and 4 from J; bases not matched to a gene: 10. Germline loops: CDR1 LNHDA, CDR2 SQIVND (reference sequence). For the CDR3, the DNA is TGTGCCTCCGGGACAGCGGCGGGCACTGAAGCTTTCTTT. It codes for CASGTAAGTEAFF.

This clonotype was observed at least ten times. The chain couples TRBV11-3 to TRBJ1-2; D not certain. V was trimmed by 5 bases and J by 2 bases, leaving 12 bases between them. The CDR3 is made up of 14 amino acids. Germline V gene lookup returns CDR1 SGHNT and CDR2 YENEEA. CDR3 DNA sequence: TGTGCCAGCAGCCGCCCCCCAGCGAACTATGGCTACACCTTC. Its translation is CASSRPPANYGYTF. Complete variable domain (other parts from reference TRBV11-3 and TRBJ1-2): EAGVVQSPRYKIIEKKQPVAFWCNPISGHNTLYWYLQNLGQGPELLIRYENEEAVDDSQLPKDRFSAERLKGVDSTLKIQPAELGDSAVYLCASSRPPANYGYTFGSGTRLTVV.

This clonotype was seen repeatedly, ten times or more. The J gene is TRBJ2-5, the V gene TRBV5-1; 9 bases are a match to TRBD1. Germline assignment: CDR1 SGHRS and CDR2 YFSETQ. The CDR3 totals 14 residues. V was pared by 3 bases and J by 2 bases, with 2 bases of the junction left unmatched. Here the CDR3 reads CASSSGQGQETQYF. The CDR3 DNA sequence: TGCGCCAGCAGCTCCGGACAGGGGCAAGAGACCCAGTACTTC.

The chain couples TRBV24-1 to TRBJ2-7; D is unclear. Trimming stripped 5 bases from V and 0 bases from J, with 10 bases between. Germline V CDR1 and CDR2: KGHDR, SFDVKD. The CDR3 is made up of 14 amino acids. The CDR3 coding sequence is TGTGCCACCAGTGCACCTCCGTGCTCCTACGAGCAGTACTTC. Translation gives CATSAPPCSYEQYF.

A note on this clonotype: One base away lies a much larger clone, so this may be a sequencing read error. The chain uses TRBV27 and TRBJ1-6, with 8 bases aligning to TRBD1. The length of the CDR3 is 15 residues. The germline V gene has CDR1 MNHEY and CDR2 SMNVEV (reference sequence). This chain's CDR3 is CASSLSDRANSPLYF. CDR3 nucleotide sequence: TGTGCCAGCAGTTTATCGGACAGGGCTAATTCACCCCTCTACTTT.

Regarding this clonotype: Germline is not matched at one junction end, which may reflect a read error. The V gene is TRBV14, the J gene TRBJ1-3, with unresolved D. CDR3 length: 15 residues. The germline V gene has CDR1 SGHDN and CDR2 FVKESK. The CDR3 here is CASSPTRVSGNTIRF. CDR3 bases: TGTGCCAGCAGCCCTACTCGGGTCTCTGGAAACACCATACGTTTT.

V is TRBV29-1 and J is TRBJ2-7; no definite D call. V gave up 3 bases and J gave up 3 bases, with 12 bases separating them. The length of the CDR3 is 13 residues. The germline V gene encodes CDR1 SQVTM and CDR2 ANQGSEA. The CDR3 region has the DNA TGCAGCGTTGATGATGATATTAGCTACGAGCAGTACTTC. As protein: CSVDDDISYEQYF.

This clonotype showed up many times. The rearrangement joins TRBV14 to TRBJ2-7, with D unclear. V was shortened by 1 base and J by 4 bases, with 8 bases between the two germline ends. Germline V gene data show CDR1 as SGHDN and CDR2 as FVKESK. CDR3 length: 13 residues. The CDR3 loop is CASSQASRYEQYF. The DNA for the CDR3 is TGTGCCAGCAGCCAAGCGTCGAGGTACGAGCAGTACTTC.

This chain connects TRBV10-3 to TRBJ2-7; tentatively, D is TRBD1 or TRBD2 (5 bases each). The V end was cut by 3 bases, the J end by 8 bases, with 17 bases between. The CDR3 covers 14 residues. Germline V lookup: CDR1 ENHRY, CDR2 SYGVKD. The chain's CDR3 is CAISDSGRRHKQYF. DNA of the CDR3: TGTGCCATCAGTGACTCAGGGAGAAGGCACAAGCAGTACTTC.

This chain connects TRBV11-1 to TRBJ2-3; 14 bases match TRBD2. The CDR3 covers 17 residues. Trimming at V came to 5 bases and at J to 4 bases, leaving 8 bases not matched to a gene. Germline lookup yields CDR1 SGHAT and CDR2 FQDESV (reference sequence). The CDR3 spells CASSLGLAGVGSDTQYF. The CDR3 nucleotides are TGTGCCAGCAGCCTGGGACTAGCGGGAGTCGGGTCAGATACGCAGTATTTT.

Notes on this clonotype: A much larger clone differs by one base, so this may be a read error. The chain recombines TRBV20-1 with TRBJ2-2; TRBD2 matches at 8 bases. This CDR3 spans 18 amino acids. CDR1 is DFQATT, CDR2 SNEGSKA, per germline (reference sequence). V trimming: 7 bases; J trimming: 1 base; junction bases outside the gene matches: 17. The CDR3 DNA reads TGCAGTGTCCCGGGACTAGTGGGAGGGCCCTTGAACACCGGGGAGCTGTTTTTT. Protein sequence: CSVPGLVGGPLNTGELFF.

The chain employs TRBV7-6 and TRBJ2-5; the D is unclear. The germline CDR1 and CDR2 sequences are SGHVS and FNYEAQ. Trimming cost V 1 base and J 3 bases, with 9 bases left between them. CDR3 length: 14 residues. The CDR3 DNA is TGTGCCAGCAGCTTAGTGGGCCTAGAAGAGACCCAGTACTTC. This sequence encodes CASSLVGLEETQYF.

V gene TRBV29-1 combines with J gene TRBJ2-1, with D unclear. Germline V gene data show CDR1 as SQVTM and CDR2 as ANQGSEA. This CDR3 spans 12 amino acids. V was shortened by 3 bases and J by 6 bases, with 9 bases between the two germline ends. The CDR3 DNA sequence: TGCAGCGTTGAGGGTCGGATCAATGAGCAGTTCTTC. Translated: CSVEGRINEQFF.

This clonotype was counted ten times or more. The chain joins TRBV5-1 to TRBJ2-3; TRBD2 matches 11 bases. CDR3 size: 16 residues. Germline CDR1 reads SGHRS; CDR2 reads YFSETQ. The junction had 10 bases not matched to a gene; V was cut back by 4 bases and J by 6 bases. The CDR3 spells CASSRSGLAEGDTQYF. The CDR3 region has the DNA TGCGCCAGCAGCCGGTCGGGACTAGCGGAGGGTGATACGCAGTATTTT.

This clonotype was seen at least ten times. CDR3: CASSLGASGDSYNEQFF. In DNA form, the CDR3 reads TGCGCCAGCAGCTTGGGTGCTAGCGGAGATAGTTACAATGAGCAGTTCTTC. The chain employs TRBV5-1 and TRBJ2-1; 7 nucleotides line up with TRBD2. Trimming cost V 0 bases and J 4 bases; bases outside gene matches: 10. CDR1 SGHRS and CDR2 YFSETQ come from the germline V gene. The CDR3 length is 17 residues.

This clonotype was seen many times. V usage is TRBV11-3 and J usage is TRBJ2-7; D is unclear. The CDR3 is 13 residues long. The germline gives CDR1 SGHNT, CDR2 YENEEA. V was pared by 0 bases and J by 3 bases, with 6 bases between. As DNA, the CDR3 is TGTGCCAGCAGCTTAGATCCCGGCTACGAGCAGTACTTC. Translated: CASSLDPGYEQYF.

This clonotype was counted ten times or more. The chain recombines TRBV27 with TRBJ1-6, with 8 bases identical to TRBD1. Unmatched junction bases numbered 7, after V lost 8 bases and J lost 7 bases. Germline-derived CDR1 and CDR2 are MNHEY and SMNVEV (reference sequence). The CDR3 spans 14 residues. DNA of the CDR3: TGTGCCAGCGGGGGGGACAGGCCCAATTCACCCCTCCACTTT. Protein sequence: CASGGDRPNSPLHF.

This clonotype was observed a handful of times. The CDR3 DNA reads TGTGCCACCAGTGATTTTGACAGGGACTATGGCTACACCTTC. Translated, it gives CATSDFDRDYGYTF. J is TRBJ1-2 and V is TRBV24-1; 7 positions match TRBD1. The CDR3 has 14 amino acids. In germline, CDR1 is KGHDR, CDR2 SFDVKD. V was pared by 1 base and J by 3 bases, with 1 base of the junction left unmatched.